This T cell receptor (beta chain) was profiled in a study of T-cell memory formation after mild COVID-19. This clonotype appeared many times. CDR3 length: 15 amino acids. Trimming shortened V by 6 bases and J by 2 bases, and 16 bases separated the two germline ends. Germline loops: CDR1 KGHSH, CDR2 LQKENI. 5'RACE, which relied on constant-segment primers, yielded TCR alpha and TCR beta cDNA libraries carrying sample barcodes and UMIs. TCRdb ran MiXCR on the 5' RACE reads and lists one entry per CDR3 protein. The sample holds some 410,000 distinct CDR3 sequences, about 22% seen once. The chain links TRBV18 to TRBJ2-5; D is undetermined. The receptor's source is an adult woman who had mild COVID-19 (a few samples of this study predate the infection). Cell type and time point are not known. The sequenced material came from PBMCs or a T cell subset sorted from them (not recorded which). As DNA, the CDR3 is TGTGCCAGCTCCCCAACCGGACCATCACAAGAGACCCAGTACTTC. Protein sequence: CASSPTGPSQETQYF.